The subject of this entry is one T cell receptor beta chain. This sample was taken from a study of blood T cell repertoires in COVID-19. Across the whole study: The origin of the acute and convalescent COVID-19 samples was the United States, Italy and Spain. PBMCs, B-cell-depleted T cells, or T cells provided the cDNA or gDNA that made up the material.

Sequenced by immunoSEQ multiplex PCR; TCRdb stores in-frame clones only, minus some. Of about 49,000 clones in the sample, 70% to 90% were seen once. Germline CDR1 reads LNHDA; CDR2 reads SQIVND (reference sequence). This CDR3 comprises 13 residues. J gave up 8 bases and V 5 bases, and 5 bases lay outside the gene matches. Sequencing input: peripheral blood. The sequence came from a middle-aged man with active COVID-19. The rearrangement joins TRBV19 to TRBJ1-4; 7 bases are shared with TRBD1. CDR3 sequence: CASSADRIEKLFF. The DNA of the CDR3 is TGTGCCAGTAGTGCGGACAGGATCGAAAAACTGTTTTTT.